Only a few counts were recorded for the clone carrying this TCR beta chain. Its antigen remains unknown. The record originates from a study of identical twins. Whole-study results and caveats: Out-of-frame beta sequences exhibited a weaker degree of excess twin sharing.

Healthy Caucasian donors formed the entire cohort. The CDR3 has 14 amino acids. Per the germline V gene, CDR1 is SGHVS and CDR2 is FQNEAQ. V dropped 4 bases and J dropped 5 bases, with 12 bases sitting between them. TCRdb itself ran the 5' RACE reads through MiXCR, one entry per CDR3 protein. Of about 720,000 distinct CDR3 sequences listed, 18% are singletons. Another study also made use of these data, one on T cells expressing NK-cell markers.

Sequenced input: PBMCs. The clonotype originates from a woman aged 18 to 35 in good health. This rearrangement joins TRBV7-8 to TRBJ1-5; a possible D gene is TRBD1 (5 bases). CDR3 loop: CASSSGGAHQPQHF. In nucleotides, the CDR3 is TGTGCCAGCAGCTCAGGAGGGGCCCATCAGCCCCAGCATTTT.